This T cell receptor (beta chain) appears in the sequencing data of a study of control samples from healthy donors and cancer patients. TCRdb's copy holds only in-frame clones and misses some; the assay was immunoSEQ multiplex PCR. The sample lists 100,000 to 150,000 clones, roughly 84% occurring once. CDR3 length: 13 residues. V shed 5 bases, J shed 10 bases, and the junction held 10 bases outside the gene matches. Germline V gives CDR1 GTSNPN, CDR2 SVGIG (reference sequence). The chain joins TRBV30 to TRBJ2-3; 9 bases line up with TRBD2. The sequenced material came from blood. This TCR was sampled from a middle-aged man in good health. CDR3 coding DNA: TGTGCCTGGGTAGCGGGGGAGGCACCTCCGCAGTATTTT. Its translation is CAWVAGEAPPQYF.